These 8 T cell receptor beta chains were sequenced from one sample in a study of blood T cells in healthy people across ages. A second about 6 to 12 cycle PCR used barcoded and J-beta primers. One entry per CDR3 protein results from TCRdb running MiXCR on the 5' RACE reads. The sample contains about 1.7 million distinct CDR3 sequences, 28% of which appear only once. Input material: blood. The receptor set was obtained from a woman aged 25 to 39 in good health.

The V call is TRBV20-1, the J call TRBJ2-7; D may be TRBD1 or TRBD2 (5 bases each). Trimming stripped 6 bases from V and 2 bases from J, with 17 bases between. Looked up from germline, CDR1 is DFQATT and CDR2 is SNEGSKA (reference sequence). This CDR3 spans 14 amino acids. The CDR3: CSAYSRDATYEQYF. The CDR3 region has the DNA TGCAGTGCCTATTCCCGGGACGCTACCTACGAGCAGTACTTC.

The CDR3 sequence is CSARDTRDNYGYTF. DNA of the CDR3: TGCAGTGCTAGAGATACCCGGGACAACTATGGCTACACCTTC. The chain employs TRBV20-1 and TRBJ1-2, with a weak D call TRBD1 (5 bases). The CDR3 is 14 amino acids. The ends were cut back, 0 bases at V and 2 bases at J, with 10 bases in the middle. From germline, CDR1 is DFQATT and CDR2 SNEGSKA (reference sequence).

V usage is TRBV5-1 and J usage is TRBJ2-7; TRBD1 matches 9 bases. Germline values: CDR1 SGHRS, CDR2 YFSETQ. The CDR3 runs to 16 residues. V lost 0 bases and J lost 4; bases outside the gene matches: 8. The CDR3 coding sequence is TGCGCCAGCAGCTTGGCCTACCCGGGACAGGGTTACGAGCAGTACTTC. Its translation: CASSLAYPGQGYEQYF. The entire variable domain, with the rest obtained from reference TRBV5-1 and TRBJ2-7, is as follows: KAGVTQTPRYLIKTRGQQVTLSCSPISGHRSVSWYQQTPGQGLQFLFEYFSETQRNKGNFPGRFSGRQFSNSRSEMNVSTLELGDSALYLCASSLAYPGQGYEQYFGPGTRLTVT.

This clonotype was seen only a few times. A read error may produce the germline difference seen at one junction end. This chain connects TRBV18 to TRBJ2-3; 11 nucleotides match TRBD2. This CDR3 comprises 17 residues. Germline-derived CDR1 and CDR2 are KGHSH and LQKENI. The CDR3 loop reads CASSRTSGGLSTDTQYF. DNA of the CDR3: TGTGCCAGCTCCCGAACTAGCGGGGGTCTTAGCACAGATACTCAGTATTTT. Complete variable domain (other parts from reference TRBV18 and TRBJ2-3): NAGVMQNPRHLVRRRGQEARLRCSPMKGHSHVYWYRQLPEEGLKFMVYLQKENIIDESGMPKERFSAEFPKEGPSILRIQQVVRGDSAAYFCASSRTSGGLSTDTQYFGPGTRLTVL.

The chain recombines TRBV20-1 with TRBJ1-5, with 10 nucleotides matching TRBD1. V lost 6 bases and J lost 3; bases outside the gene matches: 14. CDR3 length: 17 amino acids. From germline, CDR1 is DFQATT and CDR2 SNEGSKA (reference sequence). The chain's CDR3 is CSAAGQGSDFFNQPQHF. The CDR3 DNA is TGCAGTGCCGCGGGACAGGGGTCTGATTTTTTCAATCAGCCCCAGCATTTT.

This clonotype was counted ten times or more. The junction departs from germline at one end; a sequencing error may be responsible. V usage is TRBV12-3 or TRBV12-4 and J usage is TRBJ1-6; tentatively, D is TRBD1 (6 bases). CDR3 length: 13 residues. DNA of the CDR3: TGCGCCAGCAGGGGCCAAGGGGGTTCACCCCTCCACTTT. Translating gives CASRGQGGSPLHF.

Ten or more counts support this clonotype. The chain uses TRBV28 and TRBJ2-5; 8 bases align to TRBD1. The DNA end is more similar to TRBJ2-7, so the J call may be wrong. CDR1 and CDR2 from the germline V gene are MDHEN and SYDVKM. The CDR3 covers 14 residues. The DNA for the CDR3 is TGTGCCAGCAGTTTACAGACAGGGGTAGGCGAGCAGTACTTC. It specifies CASSLQTGVGEQYF.

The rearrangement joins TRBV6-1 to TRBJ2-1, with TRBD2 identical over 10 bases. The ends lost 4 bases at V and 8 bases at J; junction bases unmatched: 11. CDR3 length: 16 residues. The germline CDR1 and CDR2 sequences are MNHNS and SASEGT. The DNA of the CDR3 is TGTGCCAGCAGTGTCCGGCTAGCGGGAGAGGTGCATGAGCAGTTCTTC. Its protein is CASSVRLAGEVHEQFF.